Presented here are 11 T cell receptor beta chains from one specimen sequenced in a study of patients and donors after allogeneic stem cell transplantation. A single record per CDR3 protein comes from TCRdb applying MiXCR to the RT-PCR reads. This sample has fewer than 75,000 distinct CDR3 sequences; about 14% occur once, and the top ten carry about a third. Specimen: blood, either unsorted or a sorted T cell fraction (not recorded which). Every receptor here comes from a human donor who was either an allogeneic HSCT recipient or a stem cell or donor lymphocyte infusion donor (not recorded which). It is not recorded whose cells these are; they may come from a transplant donor.

A word on this clonotype: This may be a read error, as it is one base from a much larger clone. The chain uses TRBV12-5 and TRBJ1-1; no clear D. CDR1 LGHNT and CDR2 FRNRAP come from the germline V gene. CDR3 size: 15 residues. The CDR3 spells CASAQAGVHVSEALF. The CDR3 nucleotides read TGTGCTAGTGCCCAAGCCGGGGTCCACGTCTCTGAAGCTCTCTTT.

This clonotype was seen only a few times. The genes are TRBV7-9 and TRBJ2-1, with D possibly TRBD1 on 5 matching bases. Germline loops: CDR1 SEHNR, CDR2 FQNEAQ (reference sequence). This CDR3 is built from 15 residues. V shed 2 bases and J shed 5 bases, with 13 bases lying between them. The CDR3 is CASSLLRAGHNEQFF. The CDR3 DNA reads as TGTGCCAGCAGCTTACTCAGGGCTGGGCACAATGAGCAGTTCTTC.

The rearrangement joins TRBV5-8 to TRBJ2-7; D may be TRBD1 (6 bases). Trimming took off 3 bases at V and 5 bases at J, with 18 bases between the two ends. The length of the CDR3 is 15 residues. In germline, CDR1 is SGHTS, CDR2 YDEGEE. The CDR3 DNA sequence: TGTGCCAGCAGCTGGAACAGGGCGGGCATCGACGAGCAGTACTTC. Its translation: CASSWNRAGIDEQYF. The whole variable domain, filled in from reference TRBV5-8 and TRBJ2-7, reads EAGVTQSPTHLIKTRGQQATLRCSPISGHTSVYWYQQALGLGLQFLLWYDEGEERNRGNFPPRFSGRQFPNYSSELNVNALELEDSALYLCASSWNRAGIDEQYFGPGTRLTVT.

This clonotype has a count of ten or more. The V call is TRBV14, the J call TRBJ1-1; D perhaps matches TRBD1 (5 bases). Trimming removed 6 bases at V and 1 base at J, with 15 bases between. The CDR3 length is 15 residues. Germline V gene lookup returns CDR1 SGHDN and CDR2 FVKESK. DNA for the CDR3: TGTGCCAGCAGACCTCCGGGACTACCGAACACTGAAGCTTTCTTT. It encodes CASRPPGLPNTEAFF.

This clonotype was counted only a few times. Written as DNA, the CDR3 is TGTGCCACCCGCCCCGGGGGGACAGGGAATCACTATGGCTACACCTTC. It specifies CATRPGGTGNHYGYTF. This rearrangement joins TRBV6-1 to TRBJ1-2, with 9 bases that match TRBD1. The length of the CDR3 is 16 residues. V lost 10 bases and J lost 3; bases outside the gene matches: 15. Germline loops: CDR1 MNHNS, CDR2 SASEGT.

The V gene is TRBV6-5, the J gene TRBJ2-7; the match to TRBD1 covers 7 bases. V gave up 6 bases and J gave up 2 bases; unmatched junction bases: 10. The CDR3 has 15 residues. The germline V gene encodes CDR1 MNHEY and CDR2 SVGAGI. The CDR3 bases are TGTGCCAGCAGCCCCTTCTCCGGGACAGCCTACGAGCAGTACTTC. Its protein is CASSPFSGTAYEQYF.

The chain uses TRBV3-1 and TRBJ2-1; D may be TRBD1 (6 bases). The CDR3 consists of 15 residues. The V gene's germline CDR1 is LGHDT and CDR2 YNNKEL (reference sequence). V was shortened by 2 bases and J by 7 bases, with 15 bases between the two germline ends. CDR3 nucleotides: TGTGCCAGCAGCCAAAAGGGGGAAGAAGGGAATGAGCAGTTCTTC. Amino acid sequence: CASSQKGEEGNEQFF.

The table lists this clonotype with a few counts. The V gene is TRBV20-1, the J gene TRBJ2-3, with TRBD1 matching 8 bases. The CDR3 loop spans 14 amino acids. Trimming at V came to 6 bases and at J to 0 bases, leaving 5 bases not matched to a gene. CDR1 and CDR2 from the germline V gene are DFQATT and SNEGSKA (reference sequence). The CDR3 loop is CSAQDRVSTDTQYF. In DNA form, the CDR3 reads TGCAGTGCCCAGGACAGGGTGAGCACAGATACGCAGTATTTT.

This clonotype was seen repeatedly, ten times or more. The chain links TRBV20-1 to TRBJ1-2, with D perhaps matching TRBD1 (6 bases). The CDR3 has 15 amino acids. The V end lost 0 bases, the J end lost 3 bases, and 14 bases lay between the germline ends. CDR1 and CDR2 from the germline V gene are DFQATT and SNEGSKA (reference sequence). The CDR3 bases are TGCAGTGCTAGAGATCGTAAGGGGGAACACTATGGCTACACCTTC. Protein sequence: CSARDRKGEHYGYTF.

For this clonotype: Possible read error: a much larger clone is one base away. The V and J genes are TRBV29-1 and TRBJ1-4; 10 nucleotides align to TRBD1. CDR1 and CDR2 (germline): SQVTM, ANQGSEA. The CDR3 is 16 residues long. Germline trimming cut 8 bases from V and 6 bases from J; bases unmatched to any gene: 15. The CDR3 sequence is CSITMTGGSIHEKLFF. CDR3 DNA: TGCAGCATTACAATGACAGGGGGCTCCATTCATGAAAAACTGTTTTTT.

This clonotype was seen a handful of times. The rearrangement uses TRBV6-1 and TRBJ2-7; D ambiguous. Between the trimmed V and J ends, which lost 8 bases and 2 bases, there was a span of 16 bases. Germline V gives CDR1 MNHNS, CDR2 SASEGT. This CDR3 contains 14 residues. The CDR3, as DNA: TGTGCCAGCCCCGGCCCTTCATGGCCCTACGAGCAGTACTTC. Protein product: CASPGPSWPYEQYF.